These 24 T cell receptor beta chains came from one sample sequenced in a study of cytomegalovirus exposure and HLA in healthy donors. Data came from immunoSEQ multiplex PCR; TCRdb stores just in-frame clones and leaves some out. The sample lists about 160,000 clones, approximately 88% occurring once. Specimen: PBMCs. The source is a young man in good health and CMV-seropositive.

The CDR3 spells CASSQGDRDTYELPPSRYF. In DNA, the CDR3 is TGTGCCAGCAGCCAAGGGGACAGGGACACCTACGAGCTCCCCCCTAGCCGGTACTTC. This chain joins TRBV14 and TRBJ2-7, with 9 nucleotides matching TRBD1. The germline gives CDR1 SGHDN, CDR2 FVKESK. V shed 1 base and J 12 bases; nucleotides not matched to a gene: 25. The CDR3 length is 19 residues.

The V and J genes are TRBV10-3 and TRBJ2-7; 8 nucleotides agree with TRBD2. CDR3 length: 15 residues. Looked up from germline, CDR1 is ENHRY and CDR2 is SYGVKD. V gave up 3 bases and J gave up 5 bases; unmatched junction bases: 9. The DNA for the CDR3 is TGTGCCATCAGTGAACCCCAGCGGGAGTCTCACGAGCAGTACTTC. Translation: CAISEPQRESHEQYF.

CDR3 residues: CASSLGTESEQFF. The CDR3 region has the DNA TGTGCCAGCAGCTTAGGCACCGAGAGTGAGCAGTTCTTC. This chain connects TRBV7-8 to TRBJ2-1; D is unresolved. Deletions cut 1 base from V and 9 bases from J, with 10 bases between. The CDR3 has 13 residues. The germline V gene has CDR1 SGHVS and CDR2 FQNEAQ.

The genes are TRBV2 and TRBJ1-5; no reliable D call. Germline values: CDR1 SNHLY, CDR2 FYNNEI. There are 17 residues in the CDR3. V was cut by 2 bases and J by 0 bases, with 14 bases left in between. The CDR3 is CASSEQIGRYSNQPQHF. CDR3 DNA: TGTGCCAGCAGTGAACAGATTGGGAGATATAGCAATCAGCCCCAGCATTTT.

This clone came up once. This CDR3 reads CAWKSGAPQETQYF. The CDR3 coding sequence is TGTGCCTGGAAAAGCGGGGCCCCTCAAGAGACCCAGTACTTC. The chain couples TRBV30 to TRBJ2-5, with 7 nucleotides matching TRBD2. The CDR3 has 14 amino acids. Germline CDR1 and CDR2: GTSNPN and SVGIG (reference sequence). Trimming at V came to 4 bases and at J to 2 bases, leaving 7 bases not matched to a gene. The full variable domain, completed using reference TRBV30 and TRBJ2-5, is SQTIHQWPATLVQPVGSPLSLECTVEGTSNPNLYWYRQAAGRGLQLLFYSVGIGQISSEVPQNLSASRPQDRQFILSSKKLLLSDSGFYLCAWKSGAPQETQYFGPGTRLLVL.

The genes are TRBV9 and TRBJ2-1, with D possibly being TRBD2 (6 bases). CDR3 length: 15 residues. Trimming took off 3 bases at V and 9 bases at J, with 19 bases between the two ends. The germline gives CDR1 SGDLS, CDR2 YYNGEE. CDR3 residues: CASSALGASESEQFF. The CDR3 DNA follows: TGTGCCAGCAGCGCTCTTGGGGCTAGCGAGAGTGAGCAGTTCTTC.

The rearrangement joins TRBV11-1 to TRBJ2-5; D might be TRBD1 (6 bases). The CDR3 runs to 16 residues. V was trimmed by 2 bases and J by 2 bases, leaving 15 bases between them. Germline CDR1 reads SGHAT; CDR2 reads FQDESV (reference sequence). Written as DNA, the CDR3 is TGTGCCAGCAGCTTAACCATCGACAGGTCACAAGAGACCCAGTACTTC. Translated: CASSLTIDRSQETQYF.

The chain uses TRBV2 and TRBJ2-3; no reliable D call. The CDR3 is 12 residues long. Germline lookup yields CDR1 SNHLY and CDR2 FYNNEI. V was clipped by 7 bases and J by 5 bases, with 10 bases between them. CDR3 nucleotides: TGTGCCAGCACTCCGACTCAAGATACGCAGTATTTT. Protein product: CASTPTQDTQYF.

J is TRBJ1-3 and V is TRBV19; possible D gene TRBD1, 6 bases. CDR1 and CDR2 (germline): LNHDA, SQIVND (reference sequence). Trimming removed 4 bases at V and 0 bases at J, with 7 bases between. The CDR3 runs 14 residues. The CDR3 protein is CASSTGHSGNTIYF. The CDR3, as DNA: TGTGCCAGTAGTACGGGACACTCTGGAAACACCATATATTTT.

The V call is TRBV7-9, the J call TRBJ1-1; D is unresolved. Trimming removed 3 bases at V and 1 base at J, with 9 bases between. CDR1 is SEHNR, CDR2 FQNEAQ, per germline (reference sequence). This CDR3 has 14 amino acids. CDR3 region: CASSFGVKNTEAFF. The CDR3 nucleotides read TGTGCCAGCAGCTTCGGGGTGAAGAACACTGAAGCTTTCTTT.

The rearrangement joins TRBV6-6 to TRBJ2-7; 7 nucleotides line up with TRBD1. V was pared by 11 bases and J by 1 base, with 14 bases of the junction left unmatched. This CDR3 has 15 amino acids. Germline loops: CDR1 MNHNY, CDR2 SVGAGI (reference sequence). DNA of the CDR3: TGTGCCTCTTATACCCGACAGGGAACTTCCTACGAGCAGTACTTC. Its protein product is CASYTRQGTSYEQYF.

V gene TRBV6-5 combines with J gene TRBJ1-1, with D hard to call. The CDR3 sequence is 12 residues long. CDR1 and CDR2 (germline): MNHEY, SVGAGI. Trimming left V 6 bases short and J 6 bases short, with 11 bases between. CDR3 coding DNA: TGTGCCAGCAGAAGAGAACGGGCTGAAGCTTTCTTT. Protein product: CASRRERAEAFF.

The CDR3 is CASSLVVGTGVHEQYF. Here the CDR3 DNA reads TGTGCCAGCAGCTTAGTGGTAGGGACAGGGGTCCACGAGCAGTACTTC. The chain carries TRBV7-8 and TRBJ2-7; TRBD1 matches at 10 bases. V dropped 1 base and J dropped 5; count of bases not matched to a gene: 8. There are 16 residues in the CDR3. Germline loops: CDR1 SGHVS, CDR2 FQNEAQ.

The DNA of the CDR3 is TGTGCCAGCAAAGGCCAGGGGGCCTTCACCGGGGAGCTGTTTTTT. This gives the protein CASKGQGAFTGELFF. This rearrangement joins TRBV7-6 to TRBJ2-2; 8 bases fit TRBD1. CDR1 SGHVS and CDR2 FNYEAQ come from the germline V gene. This CDR3 is 15 amino acids long. Trimming removed 7 bases from V and 4 bases from J; junction bases left unmatched: 8.

This clone occurred once. The chain combines TRBV11-3 with TRBJ2-3; TRBD1 aligns across 7 bases. The CDR3 loop spans 15 amino acids. Germline V gene lookup returns CDR1 SGHNT and CDR2 YENEEA. V shed 5 bases, J shed 4 bases, and the junction held 9 bases outside the gene matches. CDR3 protein: CASSLGVGGADTQYF. The DNA of the CDR3 is TGTGCCAGCAGCCTAGGGGTAGGGGGCGCAGATACGCAGTATTTT.

V and J are TRBV29-1 and TRBJ2-7; the match to TRBD1 covers 7 bases. Germline V gene lookup returns CDR1 SQVTM and CDR2 ANQGSEA. The CDR3 totals 13 residues. V trimming: 7 bases; J trimming: 5 bases; junction bases outside the gene matches: 11. Here the CDR3 reads CSGGERTGHEQYF. In DNA, the CDR3 is TGCAGCGGTGGGGAGAGGACAGGCCACGAGCAGTACTTC.

This chain links TRBV5-1 with TRBJ1-4, with 9 bases matching TRBD1. Germline V CDR1 and CDR2: SGHRS, YFSETQ. Trimming cost V 5 bases and J 8 bases; bases outside gene matches: 4. This CDR3 has 13 amino acids. This CDR3 reads CASRTGGEEKLFF. DNA for the CDR3: TGCGCCAGCAGGACAGGGGGGGAGGAAAAACTGTTTTTT.

J is TRBJ2-2 and V is TRBV2, with 9 nucleotides matching TRBD1. J lost 5 bases, V lost 5 bases, and 6 bases had no gene match. The germline CDR1 and CDR2 sequences are SNHLY and FYNNEI. The CDR3 loop spans 15 amino acids. For the CDR3, the DNA is TGTGCCAGCAGTATCAGGACAGGGGATACCGGGGAGCTGTTTTTT. As protein: CASSIRTGDTGELFF.

The chain carries TRBV5-1 and TRBJ2-5, with D perhaps TRBD1 (7 bases). The CDR3 is 13 amino acids. Germline lookup yields CDR1 SGHRS and CDR2 YFSETQ. Between the trimmed V and J ends, which lost 5 bases and 2 bases, there was a span of 10 bases. The DNA for the CDR3 is TGCGCCAGCAGGGCGGGACAGCAAGAGACCCAGTACTTC. It specifies CASRAGQQETQYF.

The chain has TRBV15 and TRBJ1-2; D is uncertain. The CDR3 runs to 14 residues. Trimming took off 2 bases at V and 6 bases at J, with 13 bases between the two ends. Germline V gene sequence: CDR1 LNHNV, CDR2 YYDKDF (reference sequence). CDR3 in amino acids: CATSRYRGSDGYTF. The DNA of the CDR3 is TGTGCCACCAGCAGATACCGGGGATCGGATGGCTACACCTTC.

This chain joins TRBV7-2 and TRBJ1-5; D gene unclear. CDR1 and CDR2 from the germline V gene are SGHTA and FQGNSA. Trimming took off 4 bases at V and 1 base at J, with 14 bases between the two ends. The CDR3 runs 16 residues. The CDR3 coding sequence is TGTGCCAGCAGCTCGCCTGCGGGGTCAAGCAATCAGCCCCAGCATTTT. Translation: CASSSPAGSSNQPQHF.

The rearrangement uses TRBV19 and TRBJ1-4; 10 bases map to TRBD1. Per germline, CDR1 LNHDA and CDR2 SQIVND (reference sequence). CDR3 length equals 15 residues. V shed 2 bases, J shed 7 bases, and the junction held 4 bases outside the gene matches. The CDR3 region is CASSIFGTGAEKLFF. The CDR3 region has the DNA TGTGCCAGTAGTATATTCGGGACAGGGGCTGAAAAACTGTTTTTT.

The chain carries TRBV5-4 and TRBJ1-4, with D perhaps matching TRBD1 (5 bases). V was pared by 1 base and J by 5 bases, with 6 bases between. CDR1 and CDR2 from the germline V gene are SGHNT and YYREEE (reference sequence). This CDR3 contains 13 residues. CDR3 sequence: CASSLKGNEKLFF. The CDR3 DNA follows: TGTGCCAGCAGCTTGAAGGGGAATGAAAAACTGTTTTTT.

The chain carries TRBV11-2 and TRBJ2-6, with D perhaps TRBD2 (5 bases). This CDR3 contains 17 residues. V lost 2 bases to trimming and J lost 2 bases, with 13 bases between them. Germline CDR1 SGHAT, CDR2 FQNNGV. CDR3 in DNA: TGTGCCAGCAGCTTAACATCGGGAAGGGCTGGGGCCAACGTCCTGACTTTC. It is translated as CASSLTSGRAGANVLTF.